The 23 T cell receptor beta chains in this list originate from one sample, sequenced in a study of beta chain features in type 1 diabetes. For these TCRs, the target antigens are not known. All of the isolated RNA was reverse transcribed, so expressed TCRB transcripts were sequenced. This table comes from immunoSEQ multiplex PCR, and its TCRdb copy is limited to in-frame clones, with some not included. The sample lists around 140,000 clones, 9% occurring once. Notes on the study in general: TCRB CDR3s were moderately but significantly shorter in Type 1 diabetes patients in all four CD4+ subsets.

Material for sequencing was central memory CD4+ T cells from blood. The receptors originated from a young man with type 1 diabetes.

The chain employs TRBV5-1 and TRBJ2-2; a weak D match, TRBD1 (5 bases). With 4 bases removed from V and 3 bases from J, the gap between germline ends came to 7 bases. The CDR3 covers 13 residues. Per germline, CDR1 SGHRS and CDR2 YFSETQ. CDR3 DNA: TGCGCCAGCAGCGACAGTGACACCGGGGAGCTGTTTTTT. This codes for CASSDSDTGELFF.

This chain uses TRBV5-1 with TRBJ1-6, with 8 bases identical to TRBD1. Trimming at V came to 4 bases and at J to 9 bases, leaving 6 bases not matched to a gene. CDR3 length: 14 residues. Per the germline V gene, CDR1 is SGHRS and CDR2 is YFSETQ. The CDR3 sequence is CASSTGQASSPLHF. In DNA, the CDR3 is TGCGCCAGCAGCACGGGACAGGCTAGTTCACCCCTCCACTTT.

The chain recombines TRBV7-2 with TRBJ2-4, with TRBD1 identical over 7 bases. CDR3 size: 13 residues. J was trimmed by 4 bases and V by 4 bases; bases with no gene match: 1. Germline V gene lookup returns CDR1 SGHTA and CDR2 FQGNSA. The CDR3 sequence is CASSSGQKNIQYF. In nucleotides, the CDR3 is TGTGCCAGCAGCTCGGGACAGAAAAACATTCAGTACTTC.

This clone has more than one count but fewer than ten. The chain links TRBV10-3 to TRBJ1-2; D unresolved. CDR1 and CDR2 (germline): ENHRY, SYGVKD. With 3 bases removed from V and 4 bases from J, the gap between germline ends came to 9 bases. The CDR3 is made up of 13 amino acids. The CDR3 DNA reads as TGTGCCATCAGTGATGTTAGGAGCTATGGCTACACCTTC. Protein: CAISDVRSYGYTF.

This clone was seen a few times. This chain connects TRBV2 to TRBJ2-3; D remains ambiguous. V shed 6 bases and J shed 4 bases, with 8 bases lying between them. The CDR3 has 12 residues. Germline CDR1 reads SNHLY; CDR2 reads FYNNEI. This CDR3 reads CASSPSADTQYF. CDR3 DNA sequence: TGTGCCAGCAGCCCCTCGGCAGATACGCAGTATTTT.

This clone was observed many times. The chain has TRBV9 and TRBJ2-5; TRBD2 might be the D (5 bases). The CDR3 is made up of 15 amino acids. Trimming shortened V by 0 bases and J by 5 bases, and 14 bases separated the two germline ends. The germline V gene encodes CDR1 SGDLS and CDR2 YYNGEE. The CDR3 spells CASSVAPRPGETQYF. As DNA, the CDR3 is TGTGCCAGCAGCGTAGCCCCAAGGCCGGGGGAGACCCAGTACTTC.

This clone was detected only a few times. This chain joins TRBV7-9 and TRBJ2-7; 7 bases fit TRBD2. Trimming removed 3 bases from V and 1 base from J; junction bases left unmatched: 6. Germline-derived CDR1 and CDR2 are SEHNR and FQNEAQ (reference sequence). The CDR3 loop spans 15 amino acids. CDR3 in DNA: TGTGCCAGCAGCTTGCACCAGGGAGGGTCCTACGAGCAGTACTTC. Its translation: CASSLHQGGSYEQYF.

The rearrangement uses TRBV5-4 and TRBJ1-4; D is unresolved. Trimming shortened V by 4 bases and J by 8 bases, and 18 bases separated the two germline ends. CDR1 is SGHNT and CDR2 is YYREEE in the germline V gene (reference sequence). This CDR3 contains 15 residues. For the CDR3, the DNA is TGTGCCAGCAGCCTAGCGGTGGGAGATGGCGAAAAACTGTTTTTT. It is translated as CASSLAVGDGEKLFF.

This clone was counted only a few times. The CDR3 here is CASSLAGTGNYGYTF. DNA for the CDR3: TGTGCCAGCAGTTTAGCCGGGACAGGAAACTATGGCTACACCTTC. This chain connects TRBV28 to TRBJ1-2, with 8 bases lining up with TRBD1. J was trimmed by 2 bases and V by 2 bases; bases with no gene match: 4. Per germline, CDR1 MDHEN and CDR2 SYDVKM. The CDR3 is made up of 15 amino acids.

This clone has more than one count but fewer than ten. The genes are TRBV27 and TRBJ1-3; D is possibly TRBD1 (6 bases). CDR3 length: 16 amino acids. V dropped 6 bases and J dropped 4 bases, with 19 bases sitting between them. Germline V gene lookup returns CDR1 MNHEY and CDR2 SMNVEV (reference sequence). The CDR3 loop reads CASRSRSRGNGNTIYF. The CDR3 DNA reads TGTGCCAGCAGGTCGCGGTCGAGGGGGAACGGAAACACCATATATTTT.

This clone has a handful of counts. The chain couples TRBV18 to TRBJ1-1; TRBD1 is a possible D gene (6 bases). The V and J ends lost 6 bases and 0 bases respectively, with 17 bases between them. Germline CDR1 and CDR2: KGHSH and LQKENI. The CDR3 loop spans 16 amino acids. CDR3 region: CASSLKGVGMNTEAFF. CDR3 in DNA: TGTGCCAGCTCGCTGAAGGGGGTGGGGATGAACACTGAAGCTTTCTTT.

The rearrangement joins TRBV4-3 to TRBJ2-5; TRBD1 agrees at 10 bases. CDR1 and CDR2 (germline): LGHNA, YSLEER. Trimming at V came to 4 bases and at J to 4 bases, leaving 3 bases not matched to a gene. The CDR3 contains 14 residues. The CDR3 DNA sequence: TGCGCCAGCAGCCGGGACAGGGGACGAGAGACCCAGTACTTC. Translated: CASSRDRGRETQYF.

This clone was counted between two and nine times. V is TRBV28 and J is TRBJ1-1, with 8 positions matching TRBD1. The CDR3 extends over 14 amino acids. CDR1 MDHEN and CDR2 SYDVKM come from the germline V gene. Trimming cost V 3 bases and J 4 bases; bases outside gene matches: 4. In nucleotides, the CDR3 is TGTGCCAGCAGTTTCCGGACAGGGCGCACTGAAGCTTTCTTT. This sequence encodes CASSFRTGRTEAFF.

The chain links TRBV11-3 to TRBJ2-1, with D possibly matching TRBD2 (5 bases). CDR3 size: 13 residues. The ends were cut back, 1 base at V and 5 bases at J, with 6 bases in the middle. Germline V gene data show CDR1 as SGHNT and CDR2 as YENEEA. CDR3 DNA sequence: TGTGCCAGCAGCTTAGCGGGGAACAATGAGCAGTTCTTC. Its protein product is CASSLAGNNEQFF. Using reference TRBV11-3 and TRBJ2-1 for the parts outside the CDR3, the full variable domain is EAGVVQSPRYKIIEKKQPVAFWCNPISGHNTLYWYLQNLGQGPELLIRYENEEAVDDSQLPKDRFSAERLKGVDSTLKIQPAELGDSAVYLCASSLAGNNEQFFGPGTRLTVL.

This clone was detected a few times. V gene TRBV28 combines with J gene TRBJ2-7, with TRBD1 identical over 7 bases. V lost 6 bases to trimming and J lost 1 base; unmatched junction nucleotides: 9. This CDR3 has 15 amino acids. CDR1 and CDR2 from the germline V gene are MDHEN and SYDVKM. The CDR3 spells CASSLPGTDSYEQYF. CDR3 coding DNA: TGTGCCAGCAGCCTCCCCGGGACAGATTCCTACGAGCAGTACTTC. The full variable domain, in which reference TRBV28 and TRBJ2-7 provide the parts outside the CDR3, is DVKVTQSSRYLVKRTGEKVFLECVQDMDHENMFWYRQDPGLGLRLIYFSYDVKMKEKGDIPEGYSVSREKKERFSLILESASTNQTSMYLCASSLPGTDSYEQYFGPGTRLTVT.

The chain links TRBV4-3 to TRBJ2-5; 13 bases align to TRBD2. Per germline, CDR1 LGHNA and CDR2 YSLEER. This CDR3 region has 16 residues. Losses at the gene ends were 4 bases for V and 4 bases for J; bases not matched to a gene: 6. This CDR3 reads CASSPTSGGAGETQYF. Written as DNA, the CDR3 is TGCGCCAGCAGCCCTACTAGCGGGGGGGCAGGAGAGACCCAGTACTTC.

This clone was recorded a few times. V is TRBV4-3 and J is TRBJ2-1; possible D gene TRBD1, 6 bases. Germline V gives CDR1 LGHNA, CDR2 YSLEER. The V end lost 4 bases, the J end lost 7 bases, and 17 bases lay between the germline ends. This CDR3 comprises 15 residues. The CDR3 sequence: CASSPLGDDRNEQFF. Here the CDR3 DNA reads TGCGCCAGCAGCCCATTGGGGGACGACAGGAATGAGCAGTTCTTC.

This clone has just a few counts. The CDR3 coding sequence is TGTGCCAGCAGCATCGACTACTCCAATGAGCAGTTCTTC. Translation gives CASSIDYSNEQFF. This sequence joins TRBV7-3 and TRBJ2-1; D possibly corresponds to TRBD2 (5 bases). The CDR3 covers 13 residues. Germline CDR1 SGHTA, CDR2 FQGTGA. V shed 5 bases and J shed 6 bases, with 11 bases lying between them. Full variable domain (outside the CDR3, taken from reference TRBV7-3 and TRBJ2-1): GAGVSQTPSNKVTEKGKYVELRCDPISGHTALYWYRQSLGQGPEFLIYFQGTGAADDSGLPNDRFFAVRPEGSVSTLKIQRTERGDSAVYLCASSIDYSNEQFFGPGTRLTVL.

The gene calls are TRBV9 and TRBJ1-1; D uncertain. Trimming removed 1 base at V and 0 bases at J, with 4 bases between. This CDR3 has 13 amino acids. Germline lookup yields CDR1 SGDLS and CDR2 YYNGEE. The CDR3 loop reads CASSVSVNTEAFF. The CDR3 nucleotides are TGTGCCAGCAGCGTATCGGTGAACACTGAAGCTTTCTTT.

This clone came up a few times. The J gene is TRBJ1-1, the V gene TRBV6-5; 9 bases are a match to TRBD1. After removal of 4 bases from V and 7 bases from J, the junction contained 13 bases not matched to a gene. The CDR3 has 16 residues. CDR1 is MNHEY and CDR2 is SVGAGI in the germline V gene. Here the CDR3 reads CASSSAGTGKVLEAFF. The CDR3 DNA follows: TGTGCCAGCAGTTCCGCCGGGACAGGGAAAGTTCTTGAAGCTTTCTTT.

This clone has just a few counts. The DNA for the CDR3 is TGCGCCAGCAGCCGGTACAGGGACTCCTACGAGCAGTACTTC. Protein: CASSRYRDSYEQYF. The chain is built from TRBV4-3 and TRBJ2-7; D might be TRBD1 (6 bases). Germline V gives CDR1 LGHNA, CDR2 YSLEER. Trimming took 4 bases from V and 0 from J, leaving 10 bases between them. The CDR3 consists of 14 residues.

This clone was seen a few times. The rearrangement uses TRBV29-1 and TRBJ1-3; D is unresolved. Trimming cost V 3 bases and J 4 bases, with 4 bases left between them. Germline-derived CDR1 and CDR2 are SQVTM and ANQGSEA. CDR3 length equals 11 residues. CDR3 residues: CSVDQGNTIYF. In nucleotides, the CDR3 is TGCAGCGTTGATCAAGGAAACACCATATATTTT.

The chain uses TRBV9 and TRBJ2-1; maybe TRBD1 (5 bases). Germline loops: CDR1 SGDLS, CDR2 YYNGEE. Between the trimmed V and J ends, which lost 2 bases and 8 bases, there was a span of 11 bases. The CDR3 is made up of 13 amino acids. The DNA of the CDR3 is TGTGCCAGCAGCGTTCAGGGTGGATATGAGCAGTTCTTC. Protein sequence: CASSVQGGYEQFF.